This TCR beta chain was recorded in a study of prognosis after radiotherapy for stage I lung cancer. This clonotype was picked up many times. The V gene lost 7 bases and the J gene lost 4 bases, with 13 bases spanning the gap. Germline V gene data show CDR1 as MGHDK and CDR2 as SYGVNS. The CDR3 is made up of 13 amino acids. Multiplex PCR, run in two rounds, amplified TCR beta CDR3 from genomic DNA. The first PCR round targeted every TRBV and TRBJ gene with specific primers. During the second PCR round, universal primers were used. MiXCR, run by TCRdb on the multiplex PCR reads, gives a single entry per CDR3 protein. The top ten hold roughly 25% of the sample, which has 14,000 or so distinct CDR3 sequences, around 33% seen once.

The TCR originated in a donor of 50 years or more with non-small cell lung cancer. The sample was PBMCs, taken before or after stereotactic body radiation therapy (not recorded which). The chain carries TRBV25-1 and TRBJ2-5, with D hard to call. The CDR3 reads CASMDDGRETQYF. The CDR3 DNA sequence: TGTGCCAGCATGGACGACGGGCGAGAGACCCAGTACTTC.